This T cell receptor beta chain derives from a study of cytomegalovirus exposure and HLA in healthy donors. The CDR3 has 13 residues. Trimming took 6 bases from V and 4 from J, leaving 9 bases between them. Germline V gene sequence: CDR1 SNHLY, CDR2 FYNNEI. PCR amplification relied on 60 Vbeta primers (plus 13 Jbeta primers). Produced via immunoSEQ multiplex PCR; TCRdb's table is partial and in-frame only. The sample carries about 94,000 clones, over 60% recorded once. The chain links TRBV2 to TRBJ2-2; tentative D call: TRBD1 (6 bases). The sequence came from a man between 25 and 39 years old in good health and CMV-seronegative. The sequencing input was PBMCs. CDR3 nucleotides: TGTGCCAGCAGAGAGGACAGCACCGGGGAGCTGTTTTTT. Protein product: CASREDSTGELFF.